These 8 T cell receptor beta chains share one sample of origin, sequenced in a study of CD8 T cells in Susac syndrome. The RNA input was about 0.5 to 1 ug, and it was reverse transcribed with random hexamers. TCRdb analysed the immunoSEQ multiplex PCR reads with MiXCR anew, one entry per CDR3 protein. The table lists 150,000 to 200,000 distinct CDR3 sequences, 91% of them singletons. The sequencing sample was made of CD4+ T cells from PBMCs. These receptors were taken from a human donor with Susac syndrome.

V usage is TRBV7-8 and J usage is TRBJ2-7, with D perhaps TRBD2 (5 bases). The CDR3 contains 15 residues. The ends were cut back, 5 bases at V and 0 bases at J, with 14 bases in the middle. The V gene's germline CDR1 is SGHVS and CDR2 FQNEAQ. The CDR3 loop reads CASSRVIEGSYEQYF. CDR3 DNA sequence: TGTGCCAGCAGCCGGGTGATTGAGGGCTCCTACGAGCAGTACTTC.

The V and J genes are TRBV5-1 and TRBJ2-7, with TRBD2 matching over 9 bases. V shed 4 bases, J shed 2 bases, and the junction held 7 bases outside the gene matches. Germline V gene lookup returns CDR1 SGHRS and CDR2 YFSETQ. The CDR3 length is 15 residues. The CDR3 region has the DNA TGCGCCAGCAGCCAAGGGACTAGCTCGGCCTACGAGCAGTACTTC. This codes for CASSQGTSSAYEQYF.

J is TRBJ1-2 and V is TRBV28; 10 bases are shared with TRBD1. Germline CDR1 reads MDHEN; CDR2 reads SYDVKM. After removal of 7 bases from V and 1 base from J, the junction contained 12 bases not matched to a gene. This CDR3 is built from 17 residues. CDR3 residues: CASTPGTGEHFNYGYTF. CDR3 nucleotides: TGTGCCAGCACTCCGGGGACAGGGGAACACTTTAACTATGGCTACACCTTC.

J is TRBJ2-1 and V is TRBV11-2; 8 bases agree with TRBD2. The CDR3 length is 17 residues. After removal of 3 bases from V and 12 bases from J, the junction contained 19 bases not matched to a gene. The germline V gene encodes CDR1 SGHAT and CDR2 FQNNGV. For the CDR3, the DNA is TGTGCCAGCAGCTTCTCCCCGGGGGGCAGCGGGAGAGAATGGCAGTTCTTC. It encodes CASSFSPGGSGREWQFF.

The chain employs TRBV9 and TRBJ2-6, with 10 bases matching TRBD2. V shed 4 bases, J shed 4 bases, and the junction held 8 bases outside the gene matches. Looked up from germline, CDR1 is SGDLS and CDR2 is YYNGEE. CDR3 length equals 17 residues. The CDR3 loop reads CASSPSGGAGGANVLTF. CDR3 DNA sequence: TGTGCCAGCAGCCCAAGCGGGGGGGCTGGAGGGGCCAACGTCCTGACTTTC.

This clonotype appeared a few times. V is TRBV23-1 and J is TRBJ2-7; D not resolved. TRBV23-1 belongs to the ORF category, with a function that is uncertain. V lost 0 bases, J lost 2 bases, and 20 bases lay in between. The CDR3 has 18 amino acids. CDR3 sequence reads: CASSQSSSLCYLAYEQYF. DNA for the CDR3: TGCGCCAGCAGTCAATCATCCAGCCTGTGTTACTTAGCCTACGAGCAGTACTTC.

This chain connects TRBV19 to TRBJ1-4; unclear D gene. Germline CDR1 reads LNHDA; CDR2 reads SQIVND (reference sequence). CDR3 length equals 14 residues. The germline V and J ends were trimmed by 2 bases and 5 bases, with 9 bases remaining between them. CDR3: CASSINRPNEKLFF. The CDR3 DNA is TGTGCCAGTAGTATAAACAGACCGAATGAAAAACTGTTTTTT.

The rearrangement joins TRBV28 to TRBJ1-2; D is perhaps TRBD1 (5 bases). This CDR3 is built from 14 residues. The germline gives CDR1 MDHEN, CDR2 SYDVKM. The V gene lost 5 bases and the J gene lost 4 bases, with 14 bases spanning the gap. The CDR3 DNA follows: TGTGCCAGCAGTCGGAAGGGGCGCGGCTATGGCTACACCTTC. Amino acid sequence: CASSRKGRGYGYTF.